Below, one T cell receptor (beta chain) is given with its context. The data originate from a study of OX40 agonist ivuxolimab in advanced cancers. Patients with autoimmune history or systemic immunosuppression were excluded. Using immunoSEQ multiplex PCR, the repertoire was profiled, and TCRdb retains in-frame clones only, with some absent. The table lists around 58,000 clones, approximately 84% of them singletons. The sequences come from CD4+ or CD8+ T cells sorted from blood, collected in a trial of the OX40 agonist ivuxolimab. The TCR originated in an adult with an advanced solid tumor such as melanoma, head and neck, liver or kidney cancer.

Here the CDR3 DNA reads TGTGCCAGCAGTGGGTTCAGGGAAGCGTTTTCCTACGAGCAGTACTTC. Translation: CASSGFREAFSYEQYF. The chain carries TRBV25-1 and TRBJ2-7, with TRBD1 as a possible D gene (5 bases). V lost 4 bases and J lost 1, with 17 bases in between. The CDR3 length is 16 residues. Germline CDR1 and CDR2: MGHDK and SYGVNS.